One and the same sample provided the 21 T cell receptor beta chains below, sequenced in a study of control samples from healthy donors and cancer patients. TCRdb's table, derived via immunoSEQ multiplex PCR, lists solely in-frame clones and lacks some. The sample has 110,000 or so clones, around 92% seen once. What was sequenced was blood. These receptors originate from a man aged 45-65 years in good health.

The chain couples TRBV19 to TRBJ1-1; no clear D gene. Germline lookup yields CDR1 LNHDA and CDR2 SQIVND (reference sequence). V dropped 5 bases and J dropped 4 bases, with 11 bases sitting between them. CDR3 length: 13 residues. The CDR3 is CASSPGAVTEAFF. DNA of the CDR3: TGTGCCAGTAGTCCAGGAGCGGTCACTGAAGCTTTCTTT.

The chain carries TRBV18 and TRBJ2-3, with TRBD2 matching over 11 bases. Germline CDR1 is KGHSH and CDR2 is LQKENI. This CDR3 comprises 15 residues. V shed 5 bases and J 2 bases; nucleotides not matched to a gene: 3. CDR3 in amino acids: CASSTLAGDTDTQYF. The CDR3 coding sequence is TGTGCCAGCTCAACACTAGCGGGGGACACAGATACGCAGTATTTT.

This rearrangement joins TRBV4-1 to TRBJ2-1; TRBD1 matches at 8 bases. CDR1 and CDR2 from the germline V gene are MGHRA and YSYEKL. V shed 2 bases, J shed 5 bases, and the junction held 2 bases outside the gene matches. This CDR3 has 14 amino acids. CDR3 nucleotides: TGCGCCAGCAGCCAACTGGGACAGGACAATGAGCAGTTCTTC. Translating gives CASSQLGQDNEQFF.

The J gene is TRBJ2-3, the V gene TRBV5-1; no definite D call. Trimming pared 1 base from V and 6 bases from J, leaving 9 bases between. The length of the CDR3 is 13 residues. CDR1 and CDR2 (germline): SGHRS, YFSETQ. The CDR3 coding sequence is TGCGCCAGCAGCTTGACAGCTGAGGATACGCAGTATTTT. Protein sequence: CASSLTAEDTQYF. The whole variable domain, remainder taken from reference TRBV5-1 and TRBJ2-3, is KAGVTQTPRYLIKTRGQQVTLSCSPISGHRSVSWYQQTPGQGLQFLFEYFSETQRNKGNFPGRFSGRQFSNSRSEMNVSTLELGDSALYLCASSLTAEDTQYFGPGTRLTVL.

CDR3 nucleotide sequence: TGTGCCACCAGTGATTTGGTCGGGGAGCTGTTTTTT. Its translation: CATSDLVGELFF. The gene calls are TRBV24-1 and TRBJ2-2; D gene unclear. The CDR3 runs to 12 residues. CDR1 and CDR2 from the germline V gene are KGHDR and SFDVKD. Trimming shortened V by 0 bases and J by 7 bases, and 2 bases separated the two germline ends.

The chain combines TRBV2 with TRBJ1-4, with D uncertain. The V end lost 2 bases, the J end lost 3 bases, and 10 bases lay between the germline ends. The CDR3 length is 15 residues. Germline assignment: CDR1 SNHLY and CDR2 FYNNEI. CDR3 residues: CASSEFGLSNEKLFF. The DNA for the CDR3 is TGTGCCAGCAGTGAATTTGGGTTGTCTAATGAAAAACTGTTTTTT.

This sequence joins TRBV20-1 and TRBJ2-7; D remains unclear. Germline CDR1 is DFQATT and CDR2 is SNEGSKA (reference sequence). The germline V and J ends were trimmed by 3 bases and 3 bases, with 0 bases remaining between them. The CDR3 runs 9 residues. CDR3 in amino acids: CSASYEQYF. The CDR3 bases are TGCAGTGCTAGCTACGAGCAGTACTTC.

This chain uses TRBV30 with TRBJ1-1; D ambiguous. Trimming took off 1 base at V and 0 bases at J, with 6 bases between the two ends. The CDR3 extends over 13 amino acids. The germline CDR1 and CDR2 sequences are GTSNPN and SVGIG (reference sequence). CDR3 protein: CAWSEGMNTEAFF. The CDR3 DNA reads TGTGCCTGGAGTGAAGGGATGAACACTGAAGCTTTCTTT.

The chain is built from TRBV27 and TRBJ2-7, with 8 bases lining up with TRBD1. CDR1 and CDR2 from the germline V gene are MNHEY and SMNVEV (reference sequence). Losses at the gene ends were 4 bases for V and 5 bases for J; bases not matched to a gene: 4. The CDR3 consists of 13 residues. The CDR3 nucleotides read TGTGCCAGCAGTTGGGACAGGAGGAACGAGCAGTACTTC. Encoded protein: CASSWDRRNEQYF.

The chain couples TRBV27 to TRBJ2-7, with 11 bases matching TRBD2. The CDR3 spans 15 residues. V was pared by 6 bases and J by 2 bases, with 6 bases of the junction left unmatched. Per germline, CDR1 MNHEY and CDR2 SMNVEV (reference sequence). The CDR3 DNA sequence: TGTGCCAGCAGCCTTCGACTAGCGGGGACCTACGAGCAGTACTTC. Translating it yields CASSLRLAGTYEQYF.

CDR3 protein: CASSRGGLTDQETQYF. CDR3 DNA: TGTGCCAGCTCACGTGGGGGTTTGACAGACCAAGAGACCCAGTACTTC. The chain links TRBV18 to TRBJ2-5; tentatively, D is TRBD1 or TRBD2 (5 bases each). Per the germline V gene, CDR1 is KGHSH and CDR2 is LQKENI. V was clipped by 4 bases and J by 0 bases, with 15 bases between them. The CDR3 has 16 amino acids.

J is TRBJ1-1 and V is TRBV18, with D possibly matching TRBD1 (5 bases). In germline, CDR1 is KGHSH, CDR2 LQKENI. V lost 3 bases to trimming and J lost 0 bases, with 11 bases between them. The CDR3 is 15 amino acids. The CDR3 coding sequence is TGTGCCAGCTCACCCAAAGTAGGGGTGAACACTGAAGCTTTCTTT. Translated, it gives CASSPKVGVNTEAFF. Variable domain in full (rest from reference TRBV18 and TRBJ1-1): NAGVMQNPRHLVRRRGQEARLRCSPMKGHSHVYWYRQLPEEGLKFMVYLQKENIIDESGMPKERFSAEFPKEGPSILRIQQVVRGDSAAYFCASSPKVGVNTEAFFGQGTRLTVV.

J is TRBJ1-1 and V is TRBV7-9; no definite D call. CDR1 SEHNR and CDR2 FQNEAQ come from the germline V gene (reference sequence). V lost 4 bases and J lost 4, with 7 bases in between. There are 12 residues in the CDR3. CDR3 region: CASSSKGTEAFF. Written as DNA, the CDR3 is TGTGCCAGCAGCTCTAAGGGCACTGAAGCTTTCTTT.

The chain uses TRBV5-6 and TRBJ2-3; D might be TRBD1 (5 bases). The CDR3 runs 16 residues. Trimming stripped 4 bases from V and 0 bases from J, with 15 bases between. Germline V gene sequence: CDR1 SGHDT, CDR2 YYEEEE. The CDR3 reads CASSPQDPTSTDTQYF. The CDR3 region has the DNA TGTGCCAGCAGCCCACAGGACCCAACAAGCACAGATACGCAGTATTTT.

V is TRBV11-2 and J is TRBJ2-5; D may match TRBD1 or TRBD2 (6 bases each). The CDR3 is 15 residues long. V was pared by 1 base and J by 4 bases, with 13 bases between. Germline V gene data show CDR1 as SGHAT and CDR2 as FQNNGV. CDR3 bases: TGTGCCAGCAGCTTAGCGCAGGGGCGGGGAGAGACCCAGTACTTC. Translating gives CASSLAQGRGETQYF.

The chain joins TRBV5-1 to TRBJ1-1; D not certain. CDR1 and CDR2 (germline): SGHRS, YFSETQ. This CDR3 has 13 residues. V gave up 2 bases and J gave up 11 bases, with 16 bases separating them. CDR3 DNA: TGCGCCAGCAGCTTAGAGGGCCGAGATCGGGCTTTCTTT. This translates into CASSLEGRDRAFF.

This rearrangement joins TRBV27 to TRBJ2-1; either TRBD1 or TRBD2 may fit D (5 bases each). The CDR3 consists of 12 residues. Per germline, CDR1 MNHEY and CDR2 SMNVEV (reference sequence). V lost 2 bases and J lost 10, with 9 bases in between. The CDR3 spells CASSLGTLEQFF. Written as DNA, the CDR3 is TGTGCCAGCAGTTTAGGGACCCTCGAGCAGTTCTTC.

J is TRBJ2-7 and V is TRBV6-6; TRBD1 aligns across 8 bases. CDR1 is MNHNY and CDR2 is SVGAGI in the germline V gene (reference sequence). Trimming at V came to 6 bases and at J to 2 bases, leaving 9 bases not matched to a gene. There are 15 residues in the CDR3. The CDR3 sequence: CASSPTGGNTYEQYF. CDR3 sequence (DNA): TGTGCCAGCAGCCCAACAGGGGGAAACACCTACGAGCAGTACTTC.

This clone was seen more than once but under ten times. The rearrangement joins TRBV18 to TRBJ2-3; D is possibly TRBD2 (5 bases). Deletions cut 6 bases from V and 4 bases from J, with 17 bases between. This CDR3 is 15 amino acids long. The germline CDR1 and CDR2 sequences are KGHSH and LQKENI. CDR3 protein: CASSNQASRSDTQYF. The DNA for the CDR3 is TGTGCCAGCTCGAACCAGGCTAGCAGGTCAGATACGCAGTATTTT.

V usage is TRBV6-6 and J usage is TRBJ1-1, with 8 bases matching TRBD1. V lost 5 bases, J lost 4 bases, and 6 bases stayed unmatched. This CDR3 spans 14 amino acids. The germline V gene encodes CDR1 MNHNY and CDR2 SVGAGI (reference sequence). CDR3 amino acids: CASSTGGSLTEAFF. The CDR3 DNA is TGTGCCAGCAGTACAGGGGGTTCCCTCACTGAAGCTTTCTTT.

The rearrangement uses TRBV30 and TRBJ2-5; 7 bases are a match to TRBD2. Germline V lookup: CDR1 GTSNPN, CDR2 SVGIG (reference sequence). J gave up 4 bases and V 2 bases, and 10 bases lay outside the gene matches. This CDR3 is built from 15 residues. DNA for the CDR3: TGTGCCTGGAGTTCAGCCGGGGGGTTTTTAGAGACCCAGTACTTC. Translated: CAWSSAGGFLETQYF.